This TCR beta chain was profiled in a study of CD8 T cells in Susac syndrome. Findings and limits, study-wide: The authors acknowledged that the study's TCR sequencing and HLA analysis involved relatively few individuals.

RNA in amounts of roughly 0.45 to 1 ug was reverse transcribed with random hexamers. The TCR beta CDR3 was amplified by immunoSEQ multiplex PCR across 54 Vbeta, 13 Jbeta. TCRdb redid the calling of the immunoSEQ multiplex PCR reads with MiXCR, one entry per CDR3 protein. The repertoire has hundreds of thousands of distinct CDR3 sequences, just under 95% of them found once; the top ten carry about 0.071%. The authors sequenced TCR beta from blood CD8+ and CD4+ T cells. Isolation of CD8+ and CD4+ T cells was performed negatively, whereas enrichment of TEMRA cells was done by FACS. The CDR3 loop spans 18 amino acids. About this clonotype itself: Its target is not known.

This chain links TRBV21-1 with TRBJ2-7; TRBD2, the table's D call, was not compared with the DNA. TRBV21-1 is given as a pseudogene. The clonotype was recovered from a human donor with multiple sclerosis. The source material was CD4+ T cells from PBMCs. The CDR3 DNA is TGTGCCAGCAGCAAGACTGTAAGAATCGAGCGGGAGGGATACGAGCAGTACGTC. As protein: CASSKTVRIEREGYEQYV.